Below are 25 T cell receptor beta chains sequenced from a single sample in a study of graft-versus-host responses after intestinal transplantation. Their antigens are not known. Generated by immunoSEQ multiplex PCR, the TCRdb table keeps only in-frame clones and is missing some. The table shows roughly 97,000 clones, with roughly 91% occurring only once. The sample consisted of unstimulated CD4+ T cells sorted from spleen or lymph node cells, taken before transplant. These receptors came from a human donor who was the organ donor for an intestinal transplant.

The rearrangement links TRBV9 to TRBJ2-2; the match to TRBD2 covers 8 bases. Germline CDR1 SGDLS, CDR2 YYNGEE. V was pared by 1 base and J by 4 bases, with 9 bases of the junction left unmatched. The CDR3 covers 17 residues. As DNA, the CDR3 is TGTGCCAGCAGCGTAACCACCGGCCTAGCGGGCACCGGGGAGCTGTTTTTT. Amino acids: CASSVTTGLAGTGELFF.

This clone has just a few counts. The V and J genes are TRBV19 and TRBJ1-2; no reliable D call. The CDR3 spans 13 residues. The germline CDR1 and CDR2 sequences are LNHDA and SQIVND (reference sequence). Trimming took off 5 bases at V and 8 bases at J, with 15 bases between the two ends. The CDR3 DNA reads TGTGCCAGTAGTTCATCCGGGTTGAGAGGCTACACCTTC. It yields the protein CASSSSGLRGYTF. Together with reference TRBV19 and TRBJ1-2, the CDR3 gives the full variable domain: DGGITQSPKYLFRKEGQNVTLSCEQNLNHDAMYWYRQDPGQGLRLIYYSQIVNDFQKGDIAEGYSVSREKKESFPLTVTSAQKNPTAFYLCASSSSGLRGYTFGSGTRLTVV.

This chain joins TRBV5-6 and TRBJ2-5; D might be TRBD2 (7 bases). CDR1 is SGHDT, CDR2 YYEEEE, per germline. V lost 0 bases and J lost 5, with 17 bases in between. The CDR3 extends over 16 amino acids. DNA of the CDR3: TGTGCCAGCAGCTTGGAGGGGGGGCGCGTTATGGAGACCCAGTACTTC. Protein sequence: CASSLEGGRVMETQYF.

The sample holds one count of this clone. The chain has TRBV5-1 and TRBJ1-1, with TRBD1 identical over 7 bases. Germline V gives CDR1 SGHRS, CDR2 YFSETQ. Trimming removed 4 bases from V and 1 base from J; junction bases left unmatched: 4. The CDR3 totals 14 residues. The CDR3 DNA reads as TGCGCCAGCAGCCCCCAGGGGGGGAACACTGAAGCTTTCTTT. Protein product: CASSPQGGNTEAFF.

In regard to this clone: This same CDR3 is encoded by further DNA sequences in the sample. The chain is built from TRBV29-1 and TRBJ2-3; 7 nucleotides line up with TRBD1. CDR3 length: 13 residues. V gave up 6 bases and J gave up 6 bases; unmatched junction bases: 9. CDR1 SQVTM and CDR2 ANQGSEA come from the germline V gene. Here the CDR3 reads CSVDKGALDTQYF. DNA of the CDR3: TGCAGCGTCGATAAGGGGGCCCTGGATACGCAGTATTTT.

V usage is TRBV4-3 and J usage is TRBJ2-1; 8 bases are a match to TRBD2. Germline values: CDR1 LGHNA, CDR2 YSLEER. The CDR3 is 14 amino acids. V gave up 6 bases and J gave up 9 bases; unmatched junction bases: 10. The CDR3 protein is CASRQLGGAGEQFF. The CDR3 DNA is TGCGCCAGCAGGCAACTCGGGGGGGCGGGTGAGCAGTTCTTC.

CDR3 amino acids: CASSSGQGRSGYTF. In DNA form, the CDR3 reads TGTGCCAGCAGCTCCGGACAGGGTCGAAGTGGCTACACCTTC. The chain carries TRBV7-3 and TRBJ1-2, with 8 bases matching TRBD1. J lost 7 bases, V lost 4 bases, and 8 bases had no gene match. This CDR3 comprises 14 residues. Germline assignment: CDR1 SGHTA and CDR2 FQGTGA. The whole variable domain, filled in from reference TRBV7-3 and TRBJ1-2, reads GAGVSQTPSNKVTEKGKYVELRCDPISGHTALYWYRQSLGQGPEFLIYFQGTGAADDSGLPNDRFFAVRPEGSVSTLKIQRTERGDSAVYLCASSSGQGRSGYTFGSGTRLTVV.

This sequence joins TRBV4-1 and TRBJ2-7, with 8 bases identical to TRBD1. Germline lookup yields CDR1 MGHRA and CDR2 YSYEKL. V trimming: 5 bases; J trimming: 4 bases; junction bases outside the gene matches: 10. This CDR3 region has 15 residues. The CDR3 spells CASSARRDRPYEQYF. DNA for the CDR3: TGCGCCAGCAGCGCACGAAGGGACAGGCCATACGAGCAGTACTTC.

The chain has TRBV6-1 and TRBJ2-7, with 8 bases identical to TRBD1. Germline CDR1 is MNHNS and CDR2 is SASEGT. The length of the CDR3 is 14 residues. The trim removed 5 bases at V and 3 bases at J, leaving 6 bases unmatched. CDR3 DNA sequence: TGTGCCAGCAGTCCCCGGGACAGGCTCTACGAGCAGTACTTC. This gives the protein CASSPRDRLYEQYF.

The V call is TRBV5-1, the J call TRBJ2-7; 7 nucleotides agree with TRBD1. In germline, CDR1 is SGHRS, CDR2 YFSETQ. The CDR3 is 13 amino acids. The ends lost 3 bases at V and 2 bases at J; junction bases unmatched: 2. The CDR3 DNA is TGCGCCAGCAGCTGGACAGGACCCTACGAGCAGTACTTC. The encoded protein is CASSWTGPYEQYF.

The V and J genes are TRBV4-2 and TRBJ1-6; the D is unclear. Germline loops: CDR1 LGHNA, CDR2 YNFKEQ. Trimming left V 2 bases short and J 13 bases short, with 21 bases between. There are 16 residues in the CDR3. As DNA, the CDR3 is TGTGCCAGCAGCCAACGTGGCAGGCTGCCCAATCCTCCCCTCCACTTT. The encoded protein is CASSQRGRLPNPPLHF.

This chain uses TRBV18 with TRBJ2-7; a weak D match, TRBD1 (6 bases). CDR3 length: 15 amino acids. The ends were cut back, 2 bases at V and 2 bases at J, with 13 bases in the middle. Germline CDR1 is KGHSH and CDR2 is LQKENI. Written as DNA, the CDR3 is TGTGCCAGCTCACCAGTGACAGGTTCAACCTACGAGCAGTACTTC. It translates to CASSPVTGSTYEQYF.

This clone was recorded a few times. This chain joins TRBV7-9 and TRBJ1-2; a possible D gene is TRBD1 (6 bases). The length of the CDR3 is 15 residues. Germline CDR1 is SEHNR and CDR2 is FQNEAQ (reference sequence). V lost 1 base and J 5 bases, leaving 14 bases between the germline ends. CDR3 in amino acids: CASSLGPGQPYGYTF. For the CDR3, the DNA is TGTGCCAGCAGCTTAGGCCCAGGACAGCCTTATGGCTACACCTTC.

As concerns this clone: This sample also contains other DNA sequences that code for the same CDR3. V usage is TRBV20-1 and J usage is TRBJ1-2; a possible D gene is TRBD1 (5 bases). The CDR3 runs 11 residues. Per germline, CDR1 DFQATT and CDR2 SNEGSKA (reference sequence). Deletions cut 6 bases from V and 6 bases from J, with 11 bases between. The CDR3 protein is CSASRADGYTF. The CDR3 bases are TGCAGTGCGAGCAGGGCTGATGGCTACACCTTC.

The chain joins TRBV19 to TRBJ1-1; 9 positions agree with TRBD1. This CDR3 comprises 15 residues. With V trimmed by 1 base and J by 4 bases, 4 bases remained unmatched. Germline CDR1 and CDR2: LNHDA and SQIVND (reference sequence). Written as DNA, the CDR3 is TGTGCCAGTAGTATAGGAGGGACAGGGAGCACTGAAGCTTTCTTT. Its translation: CASSIGGTGSTEAFF.

This clone has a handful of counts. The gene calls are TRBV18 and TRBJ1-4; 7 nucleotides match TRBD1. Germline V lookup: CDR1 KGHSH, CDR2 LQKENI. The V segment lost 3 bases and the J segment 7 bases; nucleotides outside the gene matches: 5. CDR3 length: 14 amino acids. In DNA, the CDR3 is TGTGCCAGCTCACCGACAGGGCCCGGTGAAAAACTGTTTTTT. Amino acid sequence: CASSPTGPGEKLFF.

The CDR3 DNA reads TGTGCCAGCAGCTACACCAATAGCAATCAGCCCCAGCATTTT. This codes for CASSYTNSNQPQHF. The chain uses TRBV11-2 and TRBJ1-5; D unresolved. This CDR3 spans 14 amino acids. V lost 4 bases and J lost 0, with 7 bases in between. CDR1 SGHAT and CDR2 FQNNGV come from the germline V gene. Full variable domain (remainder filled in from reference TRBV11-2 and TRBJ1-5): EAGVAQSPRYKIIEKRQSVAFWCNPISGHATLYWYQQILGQGPKLLIQFQNNGVVDDSQLPKDRFSAERLKGVDSTLKIQPAKLEDSAVYLCASSYTNSNQPQHFGDGTRLSIL.

The chain links TRBV7-3 to TRBJ2-2; D may be TRBD1 (6 bases). The V end lost 8 bases, the J end lost 5 bases, and 18 bases lay between the germline ends. The CDR3 spans 15 residues. The V gene's germline CDR1 is SGHTA and CDR2 FQGTGA. The CDR3 loop reads CASEKGVRGTGELFF. The CDR3 DNA is TGTGCCAGCGAAAAGGGGGTGAGGGGGACCGGGGAGCTGTTTTTT.

This chain uses TRBV4-1 with TRBJ2-5; 7 bases align to TRBD2. Trimming at V came to 2 bases and at J to 5 bases, leaving 5 bases not matched to a gene. Germline CDR1 reads MGHRA; CDR2 reads YSYEKL. CDR3 length equals 14 residues. CDR3 residues: CASSQIAGVETQYF. The CDR3 nucleotides read TGCGCCAGCAGCCAAATTGCGGGGGTCGAGACCCAGTACTTC.

The CDR3 region has the DNA TGTGCCAGCAGCCAAAGACAGGGGGCTGGGAATGAAAAACTGTTTTTT. Translating gives CASSQRQGAGNEKLFF. The chain employs TRBV4-2 and TRBJ1-4; 10 positions agree with TRBD1. Losses at the gene ends were 2 bases for V and 5 bases for J; bases not matched to a gene: 5. Per the germline V gene, CDR1 is LGHNA and CDR2 is YNFKEQ. This CDR3 contains 16 residues.

J is TRBJ1-2 and V is TRBV7-8, with D possibly matching TRBD1 (5 bases). Trimming removed 5 bases from V and 0 bases from J, with 22 bases in between. This CDR3 has 18 amino acids. Germline V gene lookup returns CDR1 SGHVS and CDR2 FQNEAQ. CDR3: CASSLSRGIPIANYGYTF. In nucleotides, the CDR3 is TGTGCCAGCAGCCTATCAAGGGGCATTCCGATAGCTAACTATGGCTACACCTTC. Full variable domain (remainder filled in from reference TRBV7-8 and TRBJ1-2): GAGVSQSPRYKVAKRGQDVALRCDPISGHVSLFWYQQALGQGPEFLTYFQNEAQLDKSGLPSDRFFAERPEGSVSTLKIQRTQQEDSAVYLCASSLSRGIPIANYGYTFGSGTRLTVV.

Only a few counts were recorded for this clone. The V call is TRBV7-2, the J call TRBJ1-3; TRBD1 is a possible D gene (5 bases). The V gene's germline CDR1 is SGHTA and CDR2 FQGNSA. The CDR3 length is 13 residues. V lost 4 bases to trimming and J lost 15 bases, with 19 bases between them. The CDR3 DNA reads TGTGCCAGCAGCTCATATTATGCGGGACTACAATATTTT. Its translation: CASSSYYAGLQYF.

The chain carries TRBV29-1 and TRBJ1-2, with 10 bases fitting TRBD1. Germline lookup yields CDR1 SQVTM and CDR2 ANQGSEA. The length of the CDR3 is 12 residues. With 7 bases clipped from V and 3 bases from J, the junction kept 2 bases outside the gene matches. CDR3 in amino acids: CSAGQGDYGYTF. The CDR3 region has the DNA TGCAGCGCCGGACAGGGGGACTATGGCTACACCTTC.

V is TRBV4-2 and J is TRBJ2-3; D is perhaps TRBD1 (5 bases). The V and J ends lost 1 base and 5 bases respectively, with 16 bases between them. This CDR3 is 16 amino acids long. Germline CDR1 and CDR2: LGHNA and YNFKEQ. The CDR3 reads CASSQGGFGRLDTQYF. In DNA, the CDR3 is TGTGCCAGCAGCCAAGGGGGCTTCGGGCGTTTAGATACGCAGTATTTT.

CDR3 coding DNA: TGTGCCAGCAAGGTTTCTGGGACTAGCTCCTACGAGCAGTACTTC. Residues: CASKVSGTSSYEQYF. V is TRBV2 and J is TRBJ2-7, with 8 bases fitting TRBD2. Trimming at V came to 7 bases and at J to 0 bases, leaving 8 bases not matched to a gene. Germline CDR1 is SNHLY and CDR2 is FYNNEI. The CDR3 sequence is 15 residues long.